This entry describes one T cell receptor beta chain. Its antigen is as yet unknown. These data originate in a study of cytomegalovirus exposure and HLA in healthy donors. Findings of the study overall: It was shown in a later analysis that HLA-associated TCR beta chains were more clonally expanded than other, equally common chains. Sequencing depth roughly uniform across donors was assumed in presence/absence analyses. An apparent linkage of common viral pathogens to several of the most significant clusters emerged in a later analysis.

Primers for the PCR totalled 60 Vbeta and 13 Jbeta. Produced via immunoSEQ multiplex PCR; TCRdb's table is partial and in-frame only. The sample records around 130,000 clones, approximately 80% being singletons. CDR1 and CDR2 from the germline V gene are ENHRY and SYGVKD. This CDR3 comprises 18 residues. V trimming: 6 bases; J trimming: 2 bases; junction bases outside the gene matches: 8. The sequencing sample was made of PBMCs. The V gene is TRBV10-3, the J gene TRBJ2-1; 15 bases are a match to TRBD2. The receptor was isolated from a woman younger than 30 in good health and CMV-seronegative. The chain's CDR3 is CAISGLAGGPGAYNEQFF. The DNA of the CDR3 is TGTGCCATCAGCGGACTAGCGGGAGGGCCTGGGGCCTACAATGAGCAGTTCTTC.